Included here is one TCR beta chain sequence, with context. This CDR3 is 15 amino acids long. CDR1 and CDR2 from the germline V gene are SQVTM and ANQGSEA. V lost 4 bases and J lost 6; bases outside the gene matches: 11. This sample was taken from a study of T cells in Graves' hyperthyroidism and ophthalmopathy. Amplification targeted TCR beta CDR3 regions from RNA transcripts. The HTBI primer set drove a first-round RT-PCR of the TCR CDR3. TCRdb passed the multiplex PCR reads through MiXCR, listing each CDR3 protein once. The sample holds more than 550,000 distinct CDR3 sequences, about 45% seen once. Diagnoses rested on clinical symptoms, serum thyroxine and TRAb, thyroid ultrasound and orbital computed tomography.

This sequence was found in an adult man with Graves' disease, either hyperthyroidism or ophthalmopathy (not recorded which). Sequenced sample: peripheral blood or thyroid tissue (not recorded which). This sequence joins TRBV29-1 and TRBJ1-3; the match to TRBD1 covers 8 bases. CDR3 protein: CSVGPGQDGLNTIYF. The CDR3 DNA follows: TGCAGCGTTGGGCCGGGACAGGACGGACTAAACACCATATATTTT.